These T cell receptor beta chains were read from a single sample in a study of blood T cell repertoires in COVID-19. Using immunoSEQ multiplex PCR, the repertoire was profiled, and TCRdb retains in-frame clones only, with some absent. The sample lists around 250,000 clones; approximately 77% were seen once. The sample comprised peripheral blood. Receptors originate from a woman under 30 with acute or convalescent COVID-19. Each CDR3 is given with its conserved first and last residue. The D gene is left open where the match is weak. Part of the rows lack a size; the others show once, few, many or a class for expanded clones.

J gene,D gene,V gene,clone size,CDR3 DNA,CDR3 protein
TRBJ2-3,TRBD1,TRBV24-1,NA,TGTGCCACCAGTGACCCCGGGACAGGTCACACAGATACGCAGTATTTT,CATSDPGTGHTDTQYF
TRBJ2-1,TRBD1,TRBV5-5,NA,TGTGCCAGCAGTCCCGGGACAGGGGGCTGGGAGCAGTTCTTC,CASSPGTGGWEQFF
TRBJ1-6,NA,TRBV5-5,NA,TGTGCCAGCAGCTTGGAACTATCCTTACGGGATTTTTCACCCCTCCACTTT,CASSLELSLRDFSPLHF
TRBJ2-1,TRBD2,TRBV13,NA,TGTGCCAGCAGCCCCCTGACTCAGCGGGAGGGCCCGAATGAGCAGTTCTTC,CASSPLTQREGPNEQFF
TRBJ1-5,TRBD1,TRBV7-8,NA,TGTGCCAGCAGCCCGGGACAGGGGAAACACCAGCCCCAGCATTTT,CASSPGQGKHQPQHF
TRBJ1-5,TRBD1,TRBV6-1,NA,TGTGCCAGCAGTGAAGAGGGGGCAGATTCACGGCCCCAGCATTTT,CASSEEGADSRPQHF
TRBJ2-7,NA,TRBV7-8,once,TGTGCCAGCAGCTCGAGGGGGGACAGAGGACGTTTCTACGAGCAGTACTTC,CASSSRGDRGRFYEQYF
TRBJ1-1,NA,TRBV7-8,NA,TGTGCCAGCAGCACCTCTCAGGTTTTCACTGAAGCTTTCTTT,CASSTSQVFTEAFF
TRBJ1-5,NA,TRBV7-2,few,TGTGCCAGCAGCTTAGAACAGATCAATCAGCCCCAGCATTTT,CASSLEQINQPQHF
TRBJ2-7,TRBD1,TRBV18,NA,TGTGCCAGCTCACCAGGGACAGGTTTCCACGAGCAGTACTTC,CASSPGTGFHEQYF
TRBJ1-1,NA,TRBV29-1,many,TGCAGCGTGGATGACAGCATGAACACTGAAGCTTTCTTT,CSVDDSMNTEAFF
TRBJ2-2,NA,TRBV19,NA,TGTGCCAGTAGTATCCACAGGGGGGGGTCCGGGGAGCTGTTTTTT,CASSIHRGGSGELFF
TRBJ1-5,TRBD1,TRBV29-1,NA,TGCAGCGTTGGCGAGACAGGGGGCAATCAGCCCCAGCATTTT,CSVGETGGNQPQHF
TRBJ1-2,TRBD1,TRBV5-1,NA,TGCGCCAGCAGTTCCGGGACAGAGTATGGCTACACCTTC,CASSSGTEYGYTF